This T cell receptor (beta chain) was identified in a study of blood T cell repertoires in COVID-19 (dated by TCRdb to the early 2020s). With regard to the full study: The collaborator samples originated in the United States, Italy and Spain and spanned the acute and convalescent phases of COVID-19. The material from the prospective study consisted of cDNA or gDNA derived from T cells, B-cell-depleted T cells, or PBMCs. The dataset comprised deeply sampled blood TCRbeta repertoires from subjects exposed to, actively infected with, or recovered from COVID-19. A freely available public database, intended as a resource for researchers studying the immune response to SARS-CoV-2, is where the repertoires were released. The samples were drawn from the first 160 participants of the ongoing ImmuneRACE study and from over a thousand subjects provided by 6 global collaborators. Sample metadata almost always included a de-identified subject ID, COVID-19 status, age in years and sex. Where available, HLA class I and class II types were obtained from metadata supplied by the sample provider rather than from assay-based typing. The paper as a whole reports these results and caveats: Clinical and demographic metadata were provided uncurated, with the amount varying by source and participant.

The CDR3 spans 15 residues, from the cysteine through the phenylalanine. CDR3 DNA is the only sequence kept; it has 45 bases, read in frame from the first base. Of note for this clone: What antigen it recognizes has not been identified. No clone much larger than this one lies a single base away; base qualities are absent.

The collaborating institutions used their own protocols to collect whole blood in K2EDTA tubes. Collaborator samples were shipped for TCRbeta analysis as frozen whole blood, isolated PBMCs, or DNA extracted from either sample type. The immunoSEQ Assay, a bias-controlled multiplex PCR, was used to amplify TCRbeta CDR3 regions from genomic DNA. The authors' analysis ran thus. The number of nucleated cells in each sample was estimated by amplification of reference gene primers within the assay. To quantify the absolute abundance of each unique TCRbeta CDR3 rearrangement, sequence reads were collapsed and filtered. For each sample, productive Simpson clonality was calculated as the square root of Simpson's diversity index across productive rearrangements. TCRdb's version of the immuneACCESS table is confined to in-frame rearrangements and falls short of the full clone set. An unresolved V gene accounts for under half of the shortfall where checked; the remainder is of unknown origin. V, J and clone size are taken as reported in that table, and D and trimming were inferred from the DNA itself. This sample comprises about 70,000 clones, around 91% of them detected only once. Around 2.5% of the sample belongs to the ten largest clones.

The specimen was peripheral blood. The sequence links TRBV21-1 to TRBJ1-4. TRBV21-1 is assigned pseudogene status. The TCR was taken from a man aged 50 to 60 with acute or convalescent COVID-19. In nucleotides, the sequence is TGTGCCAGCAGCCCCGGGGAGGGGGAAAATGAAAAACTGTTTTTT. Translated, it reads CASSPGEGENEKLFF.